Below, 23 T cell receptor beta chains from the same sample are listed, as sequenced in a study of blood T cell repertoires in COVID-19 (dated by TCRdb to the early 2020s). The library was generated by the immunoSEQ multiplex PCR assay. Sourced from immuneACCESS, this table was stored by TCRdb with only in-frame sequences that have V and J called. A share of the clones is absent; for the studies checked, an unresolved V gene accounts for under half, and the remainder has no known explanation. For this sample the table gives about 170,000 clones, of which about 85% were detected only once. The top ten clones comprise roughly 25% of the sample. Sequencing was performed on peripheral blood. The receptors were sampled from a man aged 60 to 69 with acute or convalescent COVID-19.

The rearrangement joins TRBV3-1 (or the pseudogene TRBV3-2) to TRBJ1-2, with D unclear. The V gene lost 3 bases and the J gene lost 8 bases, with 7 bases spanning the gap. The CDR3 is 11 amino acids. Germline CDR1 is LGHDT and CDR2 is YNNKEL (reference sequence). CDR3 in amino acids: CASSQTGGYTF. The CDR3 DNA follows: TGTGCCAGCAGCCAGACCGGGGGCTACACCTTC.

J is TRBJ2-7 and V is TRBV7-2; TRBD2 might be the D (5 bases). The length of the CDR3 is 12 residues. Trimming removed 4 bases at V and 2 bases at J, with 6 bases between. In germline, CDR1 is SGHTA, CDR2 FQGNSA. CDR3 nucleotide sequence: TGTGCCAGCAGCTCCGGGGCCTACGAGCAGTACTTC. Translated, it gives CASSSGAYEQYF.

This chain uses TRBV2 with TRBJ2-7, with 7 bases matching TRBD1. There are 13 residues in the CDR3. CDR1 and CDR2 (germline): SNHLY, FYNNEI. V lost 4 bases to trimming and J lost 2 bases; unmatched junction nucleotides: 2. The CDR3 reads CASSVTGAYEQYV. CDR3 DNA sequence: TGTGCCAGCAGTGTTACAGGGGCCTACGAGCAGTACGTC.

The chain joins TRBV24-1 to TRBJ1-2; D unresolved. The CDR3 runs to 13 residues. The ends were cut back, 5 bases at V and 7 bases at J, with 13 bases in the middle. Germline V gene lookup returns CDR1 KGHDR and CDR2 SFDVKD. The CDR3 coding sequence is TGTGCCACCAGTGCCTCAGAGGTGGTTGGCTACACCTTC. Its translation is CATSASEVVGYTF.

This clone appeared once. The chain combines TRBV6-5 with TRBJ2-1, with 11 bases lining up with TRBD2. There are 15 residues in the CDR3. V shed 7 bases, J shed 6 bases, and the junction held 8 bases outside the gene matches. The germline CDR1 and CDR2 sequences are MNHEY and SVGAGI. The CDR3 reads CASTPVAGGRNEQFF. The CDR3 bases are TGTGCCAGCACCCCGGTAGCGGGGGGGCGCAATGAGCAGTTCTTC.

The genes are TRBV5-4 and TRBJ2-1; 7 bases are shared with TRBD2. Germline CDR1 is SGHNT and CDR2 is YYREEE (reference sequence). This CDR3 has 15 residues. With V trimmed by 0 bases and J by 3 bases, 3 bases remained unmatched. The CDR3 is CASSLETSSYNEQFF. For the CDR3, the DNA is TGTGCCAGCAGCTTGGAGACTAGCAGCTACAATGAGCAGTTCTTC.

The chain uses TRBV14 and TRBJ1-4; D possibly corresponds to TRBD1 (5 bases). This CDR3 spans 16 amino acids. Germline CDR1 is SGHDN and CDR2 is FVKESK. The V end was cut by 4 bases, the J end by 7 bases, with 19 bases between. CDR3: CASSRPQVLPGEKLFF. The CDR3 DNA reads as TGTGCCAGCAGCCGACCACAGGTCCTCCCTGGTGAAAAACTGTTTTTT.

The V call is TRBV5-4, the J call TRBJ1-3; D possibly corresponds to TRBD1 (6 bases). The V gene lost 5 bases and the J gene lost 0 bases, with 12 bases spanning the gap. In germline, CDR1 is SGHNT, CDR2 YYREEE (reference sequence). The CDR3 runs 15 residues. The CDR3 protein is CASSPGQLSGNTIYF. The CDR3 DNA sequence: TGTGCCAGCAGTCCCGGACAGCTCTCTGGAAACACCATATATTTT.

The chain couples TRBV6-5 to TRBJ2-4, with D hard to call. Germline V gene data show CDR1 as MNHEY and CDR2 as SVGAGI. The CDR3 length is 13 residues. Trimming removed 3 bases at V and 2 bases at J, with 5 bases between. CDR3 DNA: TGTGCCAGCAGTTATGACACCAAAAACATTCAGTACTTC. Protein: CASSYDTKNIQYF.

The J gene is TRBJ2-3, the V gene TRBV9; no clear D. With 4 bases removed from V and 2 bases from J, the gap between germline ends came to 11 bases. The CDR3 loop spans 14 amino acids. Germline CDR1 reads SGDLS; CDR2 reads YYNGEE. The CDR3 sequence: CASSPGGYTDTQYF. The CDR3 coding sequence is TGTGCCAGCAGCCCCGGCGGCTACACAGATACGCAGTATTTT.

The chain has TRBV27 and TRBJ2-7; TRBD1 is a possible D gene (6 bases). Looked up from germline, CDR1 is MNHEY and CDR2 is SMNVEV (reference sequence). The CDR3 loop spans 14 amino acids. V lost 8 bases and J 2 bases, leaving 16 bases between the germline ends. The CDR3 region is CASGQSNPTYEQYF. The CDR3 DNA reads as TGTGCCAGCGGACAGAGCAACCCTACCTACGAGCAGTACTTC.

This chain links TRBV4-1 with TRBJ2-1, with 13 bases lining up with TRBD2. The CDR3 runs to 16 residues. The germline V gene has CDR1 MGHRA and CDR2 YSYEKL. V lost 4 bases, J lost 7 bases, and 7 bases stayed unmatched. The CDR3 region has the DNA TGCGCCAGCAGCCTAGGGACTAGCGGGGCCCGGAATGAGCAGTTCTTC. It encodes CASSLGTSGARNEQFF.

This clone was counted a few times. The V gene is TRBV9, the J gene TRBJ2-5, with 11 bases fitting TRBD2. This CDR3 region has 15 residues. Looked up from germline, CDR1 is SGDLS and CDR2 is YYNGEE. Unmatched junction bases numbered 3, after V lost 3 bases and J lost 2 bases. The CDR3 nucleotides are TGTGCCAGCAGCGGGGGACTAGCGGCACAAGAGACCCAGTACTTC. This sequence encodes CASSGGLAAQETQYF.

The V call is TRBV25-1, the J call TRBJ1-1; possibly TRBD1 for D (5 bases). CDR1 is MGHDK, CDR2 SYGVNS, per germline. Trimming left V 3 bases short and J 8 bases short, with 22 bases between. The CDR3 has 16 amino acids. The CDR3 here is CASSDPSRGEVSEAFF. The CDR3 nucleotides read TGTGCCAGCAGTGACCCCAGTAGAGGGGAGGTATCGGAAGCTTTCTTT.

The chain uses TRBV28 and TRBJ1-2, with D possibly being TRBD1 (6 bases). The germline CDR1 and CDR2 sequences are MDHEN and SYDVKM. The V end lost 5 bases, the J end lost 8 bases, and 15 bases lay between the germline ends. This CDR3 is built from 13 residues. This chain's CDR3 is CASSPPGQGGYTF. The CDR3, as DNA: TGTGCCAGCAGTCCCCCTGGGCAGGGGGGCTACACCTTC.

The chain joins TRBV11-3 to TRBJ2-7; 9 bases line up with TRBD1. CDR1 SGHNT and CDR2 YENEEA come from the germline V gene. V was clipped by 3 bases and J by 4 bases; unmatched bases: 4. The length of the CDR3 is 14 residues. The CDR3 loop is CASSFRGQGYEQYF. The CDR3, as DNA: TGTGCCAGCAGCTTCCGAGGACAGGGGTACGAGCAGTACTTC.

The rearrangement uses TRBV5-4 and TRBJ2-3, with 12 bases matching TRBD2. The V segment lost 4 bases and the J segment 6 bases; nucleotides outside the gene matches: 15. The CDR3 spans 18 residues. In germline, CDR1 is SGHNT, CDR2 YYREEE (reference sequence). This CDR3 reads CASSERHSSGRAWDTQYF. The CDR3 nucleotides are TGTGCCAGCAGCGAAAGGCACTCTAGCGGGAGGGCGTGGGATACGCAGTATTTT.

CDR3 sequence (DNA): TGTGCCAGCAGCTTGAAACAGCAGGTCTCCTACGAGCAGTACTTC. Translated, it gives CASSLKQQVSYEQYF. This rearrangement joins TRBV5-6 to TRBJ2-7; D is uncertain. The CDR3 spans 15 residues. From germline, CDR1 is SGHDT and CDR2 YYEEEE. Trimming stripped 1 base from V and 0 bases from J, with 11 bases between.

The rearrangement uses TRBV5-6 and TRBJ2-7; 14 nucleotides match TRBD2. This CDR3 has 19 amino acids. CDR1 SGHDT and CDR2 YYEEEE come from the germline V gene. V was clipped by 4 bases and J by 0 bases; unmatched bases: 12. CDR3: CASSRPGLAGALSSYEQYV. DNA for the CDR3: TGTGCCAGCAGCAGACCGGGACTAGCGGGGGCCCTCAGCTCCTACGAGCAGTACGTC.

The chain links TRBV9 to TRBJ2-3; possible D gene TRBD1, 6 bases. The CDR3 is made up of 16 amino acids. Germline V gene data show CDR1 as SGDLS and CDR2 as YYNGEE. The V end was cut by 0 bases, the J end by 0 bases, with 11 bases between. CDR3 residues: CASSVGRGTSTDTQYF. The CDR3 DNA sequence: TGTGCCAGCAGCGTAGGCAGGGGAACTAGCACAGATACGCAGTATTTT.

V and J are TRBV6-5 and TRBJ1-6, with 8 bases fitting TRBD1. V was clipped by 7 bases and J by 6 bases; unmatched bases: 2. From germline, CDR1 is MNHEY and CDR2 SVGAGI. CDR3 length: 13 amino acids. As DNA, the CDR3 is TGTGCCAGCACCGGACAGGGTAATTCACCCCTCCACTTT. Translating it yields CASTGQGNSPLHF.

The V and J genes are TRBV18 and TRBJ1-2, with 7 bases identical to TRBD1. CDR1 is KGHSH and CDR2 is LQKENI in the germline V gene. J lost 6 bases, V lost 4 bases, and 5 bases had no gene match. The CDR3 length is 13 residues. The CDR3 DNA reads TGTGCCAGCTCACGGGACAGTTCGGATGGCTACACCTTC. Its translation is CASSRDSSDGYTF.

The chain uses TRBV4-1 and TRBJ1-1; tentative D call: TRBD1 (6 bases). Trimming removed 4 bases from V and 0 bases from J, with 15 bases in between. The CDR3 loop spans 16 amino acids. Germline values: CDR1 MGHRA, CDR2 YSYEKL. DNA of the CDR3: TGCGCCAGCAGCCTCTCCAGGACAGAGATGAACACTGAAGCTTTCTTT. Its translation is CASSLSRTEMNTEAFF.